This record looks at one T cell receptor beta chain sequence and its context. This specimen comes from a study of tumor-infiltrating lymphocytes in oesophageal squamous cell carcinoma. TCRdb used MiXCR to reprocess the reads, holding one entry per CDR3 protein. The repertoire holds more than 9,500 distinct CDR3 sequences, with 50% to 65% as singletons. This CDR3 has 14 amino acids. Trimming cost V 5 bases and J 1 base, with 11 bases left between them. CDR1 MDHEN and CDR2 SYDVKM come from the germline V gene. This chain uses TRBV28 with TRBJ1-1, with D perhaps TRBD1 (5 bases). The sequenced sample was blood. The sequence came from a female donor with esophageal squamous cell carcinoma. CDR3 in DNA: TGTGCCAGCAGTCTTGGGGGGGGGAACACTGAAGCTTTCTTT. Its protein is CASSLGGGNTEAFF.